One TCR beta chain is described in this entry. The antigen is not known. This may be a read error: a much more frequent sequence differs by one nucleotide. TCRdb independently ran MiXCR on the PCR reads; one entry per CDR3 protein. The sample has approximately 10,000 distinct CDR3 sequences, about 18% seen once. This record comes from a study of molecular identifiers for immune sequencing clone quantification. Background on the study: RNA, taken in replicates from roughly 21,000 or 96,000 naive CD8 cells, was split five ways, with four sequenced.

Sorting isolated naive CD8 T cells as CD8+CD4-CCR7+CD45RA+ events. General study points: A single cell's spiked Jurkat TCR RNA was reportedly detectable among under 1.1 million naive cells.

The CDR3 sequence is 15 residues long. Germline CDR1 and CDR2: LGHNT and FRNRAP. Sequenced material: naive CD8+ T cells from blood, with Jurkat cell RNA spiked in. Subset noted: FACS-sorted CD8+CD4-CCR7+CD45RA+ naive T cells. V and J are TRBV12-5 and TRBJ2-1; 10 nucleotides line up with TRBD2. The TCR comes from a human donor in good health. Some libraries in this study had Jurkat cell RNA spiked in. CDR3 loop: CASGLSLAGTNEQLF. The CDR3 DNA reads TGTGCTAGTGGTCTATCACTAGCGGGAACCAATGAGCAGCTCTTC.